This T cell receptor beta chain originates from a study of cytomegalovirus exposure and HLA in healthy donors. Concerning this clone itself: Its antigen is unknown.

Each of the donors was a healthy bone marrow donor. With 60 Vbeta and 13 Jbeta primers, the PCR was carried out. In the original processing: A later analysis counted 65 million to 80 million unique TCR beta chains, around 11 million shared. The data were produced by immunoSEQ multiplex PCR, yet TCRdb's version contains in-frame clones alone and is incomplete. The V and J calls and clone size were taken over from that table, and D and trimming were inferred from the DNA. This sample has 110,000 or so clones, with 60% to 80% found just once. Study-wide points: The authors considered a cluster of highly shared sequence variants likely to be a sequencing artifact. In a later analysis, productive TCRs from donors in an Asian-associated ancestry cluster reportedly carried fewer N-insertions than the cohort mean.

The clonotype comes from a man between 18 and 35 years old in good health and CMV-seropositive. What was sequenced was PBMCs.

The CDR3 loop reads CASSSDLAQVDTQYF. CDR3 DNA sequence: TGTGCCAGCAGCTCTGATTTAGCTCAAGTAGATACGCAGTATTTT. J is TRBJ2-3 and V is TRBV5-4; D unclear. The V and J ends lost 3 bases and 5 bases respectively, with 16 bases between them. Germline-derived CDR1 and CDR2 are SGHNT and YYREEE (reference sequence). The CDR3 is 15 amino acids.